A selection of T cell receptor beta chains follows, all from one sample in a study of cytomegalovirus exposure and HLA in healthy donors. Some clones are missing from TCRdb's copy, which holds only in-frame ones; the method was immunoSEQ multiplex PCR. The profile covers approximately 190,000 clones, with approximately 88% appearing a single time and around 2.5% taken by the ten largest. The material sequenced was PBMCs. These receptor sequences come from a woman aged 45-65 years in good health and CMV-seropositive. Both conserved end residues are part of each CDR3. The D gene is left open where the match is weak. Clone size, where shown, is once, few, many, or a class for clones that have expanded.

cdr3_aa: CASSVGLAGGLTDTQYF; cdr3_nt: TGTGCCAGCAGCGTAGGGCTAGCGGGGGGCCTCACAGATACGCAGTATTTT; cdr3_length: 17; d_call: TRBD2; clone_size: -; j_call: TRBJ2-3; v_call: TRBV9
cdr3_aa: CASSESGERSPLHF; cdr3_nt: TGTGCCAGCAGTGAATCCGGGGAACGGTCACCCCTCCACTTT; cdr3_length: 14; d_call: -; clone_size: once; j_call: TRBJ1-6; v_call: TRBV2
cdr3_aa: CASSYSGPATDPEAFF; cdr3_nt: TGTGCCAGCAGTTACTCTGGCCCCGCGACTGACCCTGAAGCTTTCTTT; cdr3_length: 16; d_call: -; clone_size: -; j_call: TRBJ1-1; v_call: TRBV6-5
cdr3_aa: CASSSGTGTYEQYF; cdr3_nt: TGTGCCAGCAGTTCGGGGACAGGGACCTACGAGCAGTACTTC; cdr3_length: 14; d_call: TRBD1; clone_size: -; j_call: TRBJ2-7; v_call: TRBV6-1
cdr3_aa: CASSRDNQDTQYF; cdr3_nt: TGCGCCAGCAGCCGGGACAACCAAGATACGCAGTATTTT; cdr3_length: 13; d_call: -; clone_size: -; j_call: TRBJ2-3; v_call: TRBV5-1
cdr3_aa: CASRGGASSTDTQYF; cdr3_nt: TGTGCCAGCAGAGGCGGGGCCTCTAGCACAGATACGCAGTATTTT; cdr3_length: 15; d_call: -; clone_size: -; j_call: TRBJ2-3; v_call: TRBV7-2
cdr3_aa: CASSLEGGETQYF; cdr3_nt: TGTGCCAGCAGCTTAGAGGGAGGCGAGACCCAGTACTTC; cdr3_length: 13; d_call: -; clone_size: -; j_call: TRBJ2-5; v_call: TRBV11-3
cdr3_aa: CASSVAPSSYNEQFF; cdr3_nt: TGTGCCAGCAGCGTAGCACCGAGCTCCTACAATGAGCAGTTCTTC; cdr3_length: 15; d_call: -; clone_size: -; j_call: TRBJ2-1; v_call: TRBV9
cdr3_aa: CAISESPPGTEAFF; cdr3_nt: TGTGCCATCAGTGAGTCCCCCCCGGGGACTGAAGCTTTCTTT; cdr3_length: 14; d_call: -; clone_size: -; j_call: TRBJ1-1; v_call: TRBV10-3
cdr3_aa: CASRAGTSEAPLHF; cdr3_nt: TGCGCCAGCAGAGCCGGGACATCGGAAGCACCCCTCCACTTT; cdr3_length: 14; d_call: -; clone_size: once; j_call: TRBJ1-6; v_call: TRBV10-1
cdr3_aa: CASSYETGDGYTF; cdr3_nt: TGTGCCAGCAGCTACGAGACAGGGGACGGCTACACCTTC; cdr3_length: 13; d_call: TRBD1; clone_size: -; j_call: TRBJ1-2; v_call: TRBV11-1
cdr3_aa: CSVGGQVNEKLFF; cdr3_nt: TGCAGCGTTGGGGGGCAGGTTAATGAAAAACTGTTTTTT; cdr3_length: 13; d_call: -; clone_size: -; j_call: TRBJ1-4; v_call: TRBV29-1
cdr3_aa: CASSLAGARETQYF; cdr3_nt: TGTGCCAGCAGCTTAGCTGGGGCTCGGGAGACCCAGTACTTC; cdr3_length: 14; d_call: -; clone_size: -; j_call: TRBJ2-5; v_call: TRBV7-2
cdr3_aa: CASTQHPNTEAFF; cdr3_nt: TGTGCCAGCACCCAACATCCGAACACTGAAGCTTTCTTT; cdr3_length: 13; d_call: -; clone_size: -; j_call: TRBJ1-1; v_call: TRBV5-4
cdr3_aa: CASSGGLNTEAFF; cdr3_nt: TGTGCCAGCTCGGGCGGACTTAACACTGAAGCTTTCTTT; cdr3_length: 13; d_call: -; clone_size: few; j_call: TRBJ1-1; v_call: TRBV18
cdr3_aa: CASKTTGRYQETQYF; cdr3_nt: TGCGCCAGCAAAACTACAGGGAGATACCAAGAGACCCAGTACTTC; cdr3_length: 15; d_call: -; clone_size: -; j_call: TRBJ2-5; v_call: TRBV5-1
cdr3_aa: CASSHKLAGGADTQYF; cdr3_nt: TGCGCCAGCAGCCATAAACTAGCGGGGGGTGCAGATACGCAGTATTTT; cdr3_length: 16; d_call: TRBD2; clone_size: -; j_call: TRBJ2-3; v_call: TRBV5-1
cdr3_aa: CASSFGDTGLGGYTF; cdr3_nt: TGTGCCAGCAGCTTTGGTGACACAGGCTTGGGCGGCTACACCTTC; cdr3_length: 15; d_call: -; clone_size: -; j_call: TRBJ1-2; v_call: TRBV5-5
cdr3_aa: CATSARLGTGGLNEQFF; cdr3_nt: TGTGCCACCAGCGCTCGGCTCGGGACAGGGGGACTCAATGAGCAGTTCTTC; cdr3_length: 17; d_call: TRBD1; clone_size: -; j_call: TRBJ2-1; v_call: TRBV15
cdr3_aa: CASSEGGTGKNIQYF; cdr3_nt: TGTGCCAGCAGTGAAGGCGGGACGGGCAAAAACATTCAGTACTTC; cdr3_length: 15; d_call: -; clone_size: once; j_call: TRBJ2-4; v_call: TRBV2
cdr3_aa: CSVVGAQGYTF; cdr3_nt: TGCAGCGTTGTGGGGGCTCAAGGCTACACCTTC; cdr3_length: 11; d_call: -; clone_size: -; j_call: TRBJ1-2; v_call: TRBV29-1
cdr3_aa: CASSLTGTDGDNTIYF; cdr3_nt: TGTGCCAGCAGCTTAACAGGGACAGATGGGGACAACACCATATATTTT; cdr3_length: 16; d_call: TRBD1; clone_size: -; j_call: TRBJ1-3; v_call: TRBV7-3
cdr3_aa: CASSNHAGKEEEKLFF; cdr3_nt: TGTGCCAGCAGTAATCACGCAGGGAAAGAGGAAGAAAAACTGTTTTTT; cdr3_length: 16; d_call: -; clone_size: -; j_call: TRBJ1-4; v_call: TRBV28
cdr3_aa: CASSSLTGFGEQYF; cdr3_nt: TGTGCCAGCAGCTCACTGACAGGTTTCGGGGAGCAGTACTTC; cdr3_length: 14; d_call: -; clone_size: -; j_call: TRBJ2-7; v_call: TRBV7-2
cdr3_aa: CASSPRTRAGEKLFF; cdr3_nt: TGTGCCAGCAGTCCCCGCACGAGGGCTGGTGAAAAACTGTTTTTT; cdr3_length: 15; d_call: -; clone_size: -; j_call: TRBJ1-4; v_call: TRBV27
cdr3_aa: CASSSRGGGYTF; cdr3_nt: TGTGCCAGCAGTTCCAGGGGAGGGGGCTACACCTTC; cdr3_length: 12; d_call: -; clone_size: -; j_call: TRBJ1-2; v_call: TRBV6-5
cdr3_aa: CASSNDVTGWGTEAFF; cdr3_nt: TGCGCCAGCAGCAACGACGTGACAGGGTGGGGCACTGAAGCTTTCTTT; cdr3_length: 16; d_call: TRBD1; clone_size: few; j_call: TRBJ1-1; v_call: TRBV4-1
cdr3_aa: CATAGQGSYEQYF; cdr3_nt: TGTGCTACGGCAGGACAGGGTTCCTACGAGCAGTACTTC; cdr3_length: 13; d_call: TRBD1; clone_size: -; j_call: TRBJ2-7; v_call: TRBV10-3
cdr3_aa: CASSPNRGETQYF; cdr3_nt: TGTGCCAGCAGCCCAAACAGGGGAGAGACCCAGTACTTC; cdr3_length: 13; d_call: TRBD1; clone_size: -; j_call: TRBJ2-5; v_call: TRBV5-4
cdr3_aa: CASSADGGGYGTEAFF; cdr3_nt: TGTGCCAGCAGCGCCGACGGGGGGGGATATGGCACTGAAGCTTTCTTT; cdr3_length: 16; d_call: -; clone_size: -; j_call: TRBJ1-1; v_call: TRBV9
cdr3_aa: CASSQIGTSGVKNTGELFF; cdr3_nt: TGTGCCAGCAGCCAAATTGGGACTAGCGGGGTGAAGAACACCGGGGAGCTGTTTTTT; cdr3_length: 19; d_call: TRBD2; clone_size: -; j_call: TRBJ2-2; v_call: TRBV7-8
cdr3_aa: CASRIQGAWGETQYF; cdr3_nt: TGTGCCAGCAGGATACAGGGGGCGTGGGGTGAGACCCAGTACTTC; cdr3_length: 15; d_call: TRBD1; clone_size: -; j_call: TRBJ2-5; v_call: TRBV27
cdr3_aa: CASSPTDRTNYGYTF; cdr3_nt: TGTGCCAGCAGTCCCACGGACAGAACTAACTATGGCTACACCTTC; cdr3_length: 15; d_call: -; clone_size: -; j_call: TRBJ1-2; v_call: TRBV28
cdr3_aa: CASSGGGGNSPLHF; cdr3_nt: TGTGCCAGCAGCGGGGGAGGGGGTAATTCACCCCTCCACTTT; cdr3_length: 14; d_call: -; clone_size: -; j_call: TRBJ1-6; v_call: TRBV6-5
cdr3_aa: CASILAGGNTGELFF; cdr3_nt: TGTGCCAGCATTCTAGCGGGGGGGAACACCGGGGAGCTGTTTTTT; cdr3_length: 15; d_call: TRBD2; clone_size: -; j_call: TRBJ2-2; v_call: TRBV7-9
cdr3_aa: CASSSSTGVNTEAFF; cdr3_nt: TGTGCCAGCAGTTCCTCGACAGGGGTGAACACTGAAGCTTTCTTT; cdr3_length: 15; d_call: TRBD1; clone_size: -; j_call: TRBJ1-1; v_call: TRBV27
cdr3_aa: CASSQDRGAGTDTQYF; cdr3_nt: TGCGCCAGCAGCCAGGACAGGGGTGCGGGCACAGATACGCAGTATTTT; cdr3_length: 16; d_call: TRBD1; clone_size: -; j_call: TRBJ2-3; v_call: TRBV4-3
cdr3_aa: CASSTLAGGRTDTQYF; cdr3_nt: TGTGCCAGCAGCACCCTAGCGGGGGGGCGCACAGATACGCAGTATTTT; cdr3_length: 16; d_call: TRBD2; clone_size: -; j_call: TRBJ2-3; v_call: TRBV7-8
cdr3_aa: CASSYRAGDTEAFF; cdr3_nt: TGTGCCAGCAGTTATCGGGCAGGGGACACTGAAGCTTTCTTT; cdr3_length: 14; d_call: -; clone_size: -; j_call: TRBJ1-1; v_call: TRBV6-5
cdr3_aa: CASSEAGTGPYEQYF; cdr3_nt: TGTGCCAGCAGCGAAGCCGGGACAGGCCCCTACGAGCAGTACTTC; cdr3_length: 15; d_call: TRBD1; clone_size: -; j_call: TRBJ2-7; v_call: TRBV7-3
cdr3_aa: CASSEASSYNEQFF; cdr3_nt: TGTGCCAGCAGTGAAGCGAGCTCCTACAATGAGCAGTTCTTC; cdr3_length: 14; d_call: -; clone_size: -; j_call: TRBJ2-1; v_call: TRBV2
cdr3_aa: CASSSTPGQGSEAFF; cdr3_nt: TGTGCCAGCAGCTCCACCCCAGGACAGGGGTCTGAAGCTTTCTTT; cdr3_length: 15; d_call: TRBD1; clone_size: -; j_call: TRBJ1-1; v_call: TRBV9
cdr3_aa: CASSPPVSGNTIYF; cdr3_nt: TGTGCCAGCAGCCCCCCGGTCTCTGGAAACACCATATATTTT; cdr3_length: 14; d_call: -; clone_size: -; j_call: TRBJ1-3; v_call: TRBV7-9
cdr3_aa: CSVRDTSYEQYF; cdr3_nt: TGCAGCGTCCGGGACACCTCCTACGAGCAGTACTTC; cdr3_length: 12; d_call: -; clone_size: -; j_call: TRBJ2-7; v_call: TRBV29-1
cdr3_aa: CARSGWGPHQPQHF; cdr3_nt: TGTGCCAGATCGGGGTGGGGTCCCCATCAGCCCCAGCATTTT; cdr3_length: 14; d_call: -; clone_size: -; j_call: TRBJ1-5; v_call: TRBV5-3
cdr3_aa: CASSLGQGFSYEQYF; cdr3_nt: TGTGCCAGCAGCTTGGGACAGGGGTTCAGCTACGAGCAGTACTTC; cdr3_length: 15; d_call: TRBD1; clone_size: -; j_call: TRBJ2-7; v_call: TRBV28
cdr3_aa: CASSPSGGAAETQYF; cdr3_nt: TGTGCCAGCAGCCCTAGCGGGGGGGCTGCAGAGACCCAGTACTTC; cdr3_length: 15; d_call: TRBD2; clone_size: -; j_call: TRBJ2-5; v_call: TRBV9
cdr3_aa: CAITARRDSRGYTF; cdr3_nt: TGTGCTATTACTGCTCGGAGGGATTCGCGTGGCTACACCTTC; cdr3_length: 14; d_call: -; clone_size: -; j_call: TRBJ1-2; v_call: TRBV28
cdr3_aa: CASSYLGQQETQYF; cdr3_nt: TGTGCCAGCAGTTACCTGGGACAGCAAGAGACCCAGTACTTC; cdr3_length: 14; d_call: TRBD1; clone_size: -; j_call: TRBJ2-5; v_call: TRBV27
cdr3_aa: CASSGAYEQYF; cdr3_nt: TGTGCCAGCAGCGGGGCCTACGAGCAGTACTTC; cdr3_length: 11; d_call: -; clone_size: -; j_call: TRBJ2-7; v_call: TRBV28
cdr3_aa: CASSVGRESPLHF; cdr3_nt: TGTGCCAGCAGCGTGGGGAGGGAGTCACCCCTCCACTTT; cdr3_length: 13; d_call: -; clone_size: once; j_call: TRBJ1-6; v_call: TRBV9
cdr3_aa: CASSDPRTGAYEQYF; cdr3_nt: TGCGCCAGCAGTGATCCCCGGACAGGAGCCTACGAGCAGTACTTC; cdr3_length: 15; d_call: TRBD1; clone_size: -; j_call: TRBJ2-7; v_call: TRBV10-2
cdr3_aa: CASSVRGNGANVLTF; cdr3_nt: TGTGCCAGCAGCGTAAGGGGAAATGGGGCCAACGTCCTGACTTTC; cdr3_length: 15; d_call: -; clone_size: once; j_call: TRBJ2-6; v_call: TRBV9
cdr3_aa: CASSYSTSGGAEQYF; cdr3_nt: TGTGCCAGCAGTTACTCGACTAGCGGGGGGGCCGAGCAGTACTTC; cdr3_length: 15; d_call: TRBD2; clone_size: few; j_call: TRBJ2-7; v_call: TRBV6-5
cdr3_aa: CASSHTGQGETQYF; cdr3_nt: TGTGCCAGCTCGCACACGGGACAGGGTGAGACCCAGTACTTC; cdr3_length: 14; d_call: TRBD1; clone_size: once; j_call: TRBJ2-5; v_call: TRBV18
cdr3_aa: CASSLGGEYGYTF; cdr3_nt: TGTGCCAGCAGCTTGGGAGGGGAATATGGCTACACCTTC; cdr3_length: 13; d_call: -; clone_size: -; j_call: TRBJ1-2; v_call: TRBV4-2
cdr3_aa: CASSQDGGDRGYNSPLHF; cdr3_nt: TGCGCCAGCAGCCAAGACGGGGGGGACAGGGGGTATAATTCACCCCTCCACTTT; cdr3_length: 18; d_call: TRBD1; clone_size: few; j_call: TRBJ1-6; v_call: TRBV4-1